Shown below are 32 T cell receptor beta chains from a single sample sequenced in a study of T-cell memory formation after mild COVID-19. TCRdb re-called the 5' RACE reads with MiXCR, one entry per CDR3 protein. The sample consists of fewer than 700,000 distinct CDR3 sequences, about a sixth of them appearing once. Sequenced material: PBMCs or a T cell subset sorted from them (not recorded which). The source of these receptors is an adult woman who had mild COVID-19 (a few samples of this study predate the infection). Cell type and time point are not known.

This clonotype was recorded only once. The rearrangement uses TRBV15 and TRBJ1-1, with a possible D match to TRBD1 (5 bases). This CDR3 spans 17 amino acids. V dropped 0 bases and J dropped 0 bases, with 14 bases sitting between them. Germline CDR1 reads LNHNV; CDR2 reads YYDKDF (reference sequence). CDR3 nucleotide sequence: TGTGCCACCAGCAGAGAAGTAATCAGGGACTTGAACACTGAAGCTTTCTTT. It is translated as CATSREVIRDLNTEAFF.

This clonotype has only a few counts. The chain uses TRBV12-3 or TRBV12-4 and TRBJ2-3; the D gene is possibly TRBD2 (6 bases). V lost 6 bases to trimming and J lost 1 base, with 11 bases between them. The CDR3 spans 14 residues. Written as DNA, the CDR3 is TGTGCCAGCAGATTTAGCGGTGGCACAGATACGCAGTATTTT. Translated, it gives CASRFSGGTDTQYF.

This clonotype was seen a few times. This rearrangement joins TRBV6-2 or TRBV6-3 to TRBJ1-6; D remains ambiguous. Germline CDR1 is MNHEY and CDR2 is SVGEGT. V lost 7 bases and J lost 7, with 23 bases in between. This CDR3 comprises 17 residues. The CDR3 reads CASTPLLDGFWNSPLHF. The CDR3 coding sequence is TGTGCCAGCACTCCCCTTCTAGACGGATTTTGGAATTCACCCCTCCACTTT.

The chain employs TRBV12-3 or TRBV12-4 and TRBJ2-5, with TRBD2 matching 11 bases. The ends lost 5 bases at V and 3 bases at J; junction bases unmatched: 11. CDR3 length: 17 residues. The CDR3 sequence is CASSLRYSGRAKETQYF. The CDR3 nucleotides are TGTGCCAGCAGTCTACGGTATAGCGGGAGGGCCAAAGAGACCCAGTACTTC.

The chain carries TRBV5-1 and TRBJ1-2, with D uncertain. Trimming left V 3 bases short and J 4 bases short, with 16 bases between. Germline CDR1 is SGHRS and CDR2 is YFSETQ. CDR3 size: 15 residues. The CDR3 here is CASSSDAYRAYGYTF. The CDR3 region has the DNA TGCGCCAGCAGCTCAGACGCCTATCGGGCCTATGGCTACACCTTC.

In nucleotides, the CDR3 is TGTGCCAGGGGGCCCCAGAGGACCTCCTACGAGCAGTACTTC. Translating it yields CARGPQRTSYEQYF. V is TRBV7-2 and J is TRBJ2-7; a possible D gene is TRBD1 (5 bases). The CDR3 contains 14 residues. V shed 9 bases and J shed 0 bases, with 15 bases lying between them. CDR1 and CDR2 (germline): SGHTA, FQGNSA. The variable domain in full, with the rest retrieved from reference TRBV7-2 and TRBJ2-7, is GAGVSQSPSNKVTEKGKDVELRCDPISGHTALYWYRQSLGQGLEFLIYFQGNSAPDKSGLPSDRFSAERTGGSVSTLTIQRTQQEDSAVYLCARGPQRTSYEQYFGPGTRLTVT.

DNA of the CDR3: TGCAGTGCTAGAAGTTCGGGACTTTTAGAGACCCAGTACTTC. Encoded protein: CSARSSGLLETQYF. This chain uses TRBV20-1 with TRBJ2-5; possible D gene TRBD2, 6 bases. The CDR3 covers 14 residues. Germline V lookup: CDR1 DFQATT, CDR2 SNEGSKA (reference sequence). Trimming removed 2 bases from V and 4 bases from J, with 14 bases in between.

There are many counts of this clonotype. The chain recombines TRBV27 with TRBJ2-7; the D gene could be TRBD1 or TRBD2 (5 bases each). Germline lookup yields CDR1 MNHEY and CDR2 SMNVEV (reference sequence). The CDR3 loop spans 14 amino acids. Trimming removed 7 bases from V and 3 bases from J, with 16 bases in between. The CDR3 reads CASTQGGLLYEQYF. The CDR3 nucleotides are TGTGCCAGCACCCAGGGCGGGCTTCTCTACGAGCAGTACTTC.

There are many counts of this clonotype. This chain uses TRBV15 with TRBJ2-7, with 9 bases fitting TRBD1. Per the germline V gene, CDR1 is LNHNV and CDR2 is YYDKDF (reference sequence). The CDR3 runs 14 residues. V dropped 3 bases and J dropped 4; count of bases not matched to a gene: 4. The CDR3 DNA is TGTGCCACCAGCAGCCCTGGGACAGGGTACGAGCAGTACTTC. Its translation is CATSSPGTGYEQYF.

This clonotype was counted ten times or more. The V call is TRBV12-3 or TRBV12-4, the J call TRBJ2-4; D is undetermined. There are 14 residues in the CDR3. Trimming pared 3 bases from V and 5 bases from J, leaving 11 bases between. CDR3 residues: CASSFTTRQNIQYF. The CDR3 nucleotides read TGTGCCAGCAGTTTCACAACACGACAAAACATTCAGTACTTC.

This clonotype was detected only a few times. This CDR3 reads CASSQDRGLGYTF. The CDR3 DNA follows: TGTGCCAGCTCACAGGACAGGGGGCTTGGCTACACCTTC. The J gene is TRBJ1-2, the V gene TRBV18; 11 bases align to TRBD1. The V gene end was trimmed by 4 bases and the J gene end by 7 bases; junction bases not matched to a gene: 2. The CDR3 sequence is 13 residues long. CDR1 is KGHSH, CDR2 LQKENI, per germline.

This clonotype was observed a few times. The rearrangement uses TRBV23-1 and TRBJ1-5, with 10 bases that match TRBD1. TRBV23-1 is marked as an open reading frame, function uncertain. The CDR3 contains 20 residues. With 2 bases clipped from V and 0 bases from J, the junction kept 13 bases outside the gene matches. CDR3 loop: CASSQPTGRDRGYSNQPQHF. In nucleotides, the CDR3 is TGCGCCAGCAGTCAACCGACAGGGAGGGACAGGGGTTATAGCAATCAGCCCCAGCATTTT.

This clonotype was seen a handful of times. The chain combines TRBV7-9 with TRBJ2-1; 8 positions match TRBD1. CDR1 is SEHNR and CDR2 is FQNEAQ in the germline V gene (reference sequence). The CDR3 is 15 residues long. With 5 bases clipped from V and 3 bases from J, the junction kept 6 bases outside the gene matches. CDR3 sequence reads: CASSPDRAGYNEQFF. The CDR3 DNA follows: TGTGCCAGCAGCCCGGACAGGGCAGGCTACAATGAGCAGTTCTTC.

In its sample, this clonotype was seen a few times. This chain links TRBV29-1 with TRBJ2-5; D gene unclear. The CDR3 loop spans 15 amino acids. V was cut by 2 bases and J by 0 bases, with 13 bases left in between. Germline CDR1 and CDR2: SQVTM and ANQGSEA. The CDR3 DNA sequence: TGCAGCGTTGAAAAGCTTGGAAAGTACCAAGAGACCCAGTACTTC. This translates into CSVEKLGKYQETQYF. The full variable domain, with the rest looked up from reference TRBV29-1 and TRBJ2-5, is SAVISQKPSRDICQRGTSLTIQCQVDSQVTMMFWYRQQPGQSLTLIATANQGSEATYESGFVIDKFPISRPNLTFSTLTVSNMSPEDSSIYLCSVEKLGKYQETQYFGPGTRLLVL.

This clonotype was seen ten or more times. The chain links TRBV28 to TRBJ2-7, with D possibly matching TRBD1 (5 bases). In germline, CDR1 is MDHEN, CDR2 SYDVKM. This CDR3 is 13 amino acids long. The germline V and J ends were trimmed by 3 bases and 7 bases, with 13 bases remaining between them. For the CDR3, the DNA is TGTGCCAGCAGTTTCCCCCGGACAAGGGAGCAGTACTTC. This codes for CASSFPRTREQYF.

This clonotype was observed at least ten times. The J gene is TRBJ2-7, the V gene TRBV9; no reliable D call. The CDR3 has 13 amino acids. Germline lookup yields CDR1 SGDLS and CDR2 YYNGEE. With 4 bases removed from V and 4 bases from J, the gap between germline ends came to 12 bases. The DNA for the CDR3 is TGTGCCAGCAGCCAACACTCGGAATACGAGCAGTACTTC. Encoded protein: CASSQHSEYEQYF.

J is TRBJ1-1 and V is TRBV9; D gene unclear. V was cut by 4 bases and J by 1 base, with 14 bases left in between. The CDR3 runs 15 residues. The V gene's germline CDR1 is SGDLS and CDR2 YYNGEE. CDR3 DNA sequence: TGTGCCAGCAGCCCCCTCCCCGGGGAGAACACTGAAGCTTTCTTT. It yields the protein CASSPLPGENTEAFF.

This clonotype was seen a few times. The chain joins TRBV4-3 to TRBJ2-5; 10 nucleotides align to TRBD2. The CDR3 sequence is 15 residues long. Germline V gene sequence: CDR1 LGHNA, CDR2 YSLEER. Unmatched junction bases numbered 6, after V lost 4 bases and J lost 4 bases. CDR3 nucleotides: TGCGCCAGCAGCCTGAGCGGGAGGGCGGGAGAGACCCAGTACTTC. Its translation: CASSLSGRAGETQYF.

J is TRBJ2-3 and V is TRBV24-1; possibly TRBD1 for D (5 bases). V dropped 6 bases and J dropped 2 bases, with 11 bases sitting between them. The CDR3 covers 14 residues. Germline V lookup: CDR1 KGHDR, CDR2 SFDVKD. The chain's CDR3 is CATSSPGSTDTQYF. Here the CDR3 DNA reads TGTGCCACCAGTAGTCCAGGGTCCACAGATACGCAGTATTTT.

This clonotype has only a few counts. V and J are TRBV12-3 or TRBV12-4 and TRBJ1-2; D remains unclear. V shed 9 bases and J shed 8 bases, with 13 bases lying between them. The CDR3 runs to 11 residues. The CDR3 nucleotides read TGTGCCAGTTTCGGTTTTGGGGGCTACACCTTC. It yields the protein CASFGFGGYTF.

In this sample, this clonotype turned up a few times. The J gene is TRBJ1-1, the V gene TRBV9; no reliable D call. V lost 2 bases, J lost 0 bases, and 5 bases lay in between. The germline CDR1 and CDR2 sequences are SGDLS and YYNGEE. The CDR3 loop spans 13 amino acids. CDR3 in amino acids: CASSVPVNTEAFF. The DNA of the CDR3 is TGTGCCAGCAGCGTCCCCGTGAACACTGAAGCTTTCTTT.

The chain uses TRBV6-2 or TRBV6-3 and TRBJ1-1, with D maybe TRBD1 (6 bases). Germline lookup yields CDR1 MNHEY and CDR2 SVGEGT. Trimming removed 6 bases at V and 4 bases at J, with 15 bases between. The CDR3 loop spans 14 amino acids. CDR3 protein: CASSGLKGGTEAFF. In DNA form, the CDR3 reads TGTGCCAGCAGCGGGTTAAAGGGGGGCACTGAAGCTTTCTTT.

This clonotype was recorded a few times. The J gene is TRBJ1-1, the V gene TRBV12-3 or TRBV12-4; no clear D gene. The CDR3 spans 13 residues. V lost 2 bases and J 8 bases, leaving 12 bases between the germline ends. As DNA, the CDR3 is TGTGCCAGCAGTTTATCGGGTTGGGGAGAAGCTTTCTTT. As protein: CASSLSGWGEAFF.

V usage is TRBV7-9 and J usage is TRBJ1-1; tentatively, D is TRBD1 (6 bases). Trimming took 0 bases from V and 3 from J, leaving 11 bases between them. Germline V gives CDR1 SEHNR, CDR2 FQNEAQ (reference sequence). The CDR3 covers 15 residues. The CDR3 protein is CASSLAPGAHTEAFF. The DNA of the CDR3 is TGTGCCAGCAGCTTAGCGCCAGGGGCCCACACTGAAGCTTTCTTT.

A few counts support this clonotype. The chain couples TRBV4-3 to TRBJ2-1; TRBD2 agrees at 8 bases. With 1 base clipped from V and 2 bases from J, the junction kept 4 bases outside the gene matches. Germline assignment: CDR1 LGHNA and CDR2 YSLEER. The CDR3 runs 16 residues. CDR3 in DNA: TGCGCCAGCAGCCAAGTTGCACTAGCGGCCTACAATGAGCAGTTCTTC. Protein product: CASSQVALAAYNEQFF.

This clonotype was seen more than once but under ten times. V gene TRBV11-2 combines with J gene TRBJ2-1; possible D gene TRBD2, 7 bases. Germline CDR1 SGHAT, CDR2 FQNNGV. The CDR3 extends over 17 amino acids. V was shortened by 1 base and J by 10 bases, with 23 bases between the two germline ends. The DNA for the CDR3 is TGTGCCAGCAGCTTAGGGCCGAGGGGGGGCCAAGTCGGGGAGCAGTTCTTC. This encodes CASSLGPRGGQVGEQFF.

This chain joins TRBV29-1 and TRBJ1-1; TRBD1 matches at 7 bases. Germline V CDR1 and CDR2: SQVTM, ANQGSEA. This CDR3 is 13 amino acids long. V lost 4 bases, J lost 1 base, and 3 bases stayed unmatched. As DNA, the CDR3 is TGCAGCGTTGCGGACAGGCCGAACACTGAAGCTTTCTTT. It translates to CSVADRPNTEAFF.

This clonotype was observed a handful of times. The chain links TRBV7-8 to TRBJ2-7; D unclear. CDR3 size: 15 residues. In germline, CDR1 is SGHVS, CDR2 FQNEAQ. With 2 bases removed from V and 3 bases from J, the gap between germline ends came to 14 bases. The CDR3 nucleotides read TGTGCCAGCAGCTTATCTTGGGTGAAGAGCTACGAGCAGTACTTC. Translating gives CASSLSWVKSYEQYF.

The chain combines TRBV10-3 with TRBJ2-1, with D possibly TRBD1 on 6 matching bases. The CDR3 has 11 amino acids. Deletions cut 11 bases from V and 4 bases from J, with 9 bases between. The germline gives CDR1 ENHRY, CDR2 SYGVKD. The CDR3 loop reads CAVDRYNEQFF. CDR3 coding DNA: TGTGCCGTCGACAGGTACAATGAGCAGTTCTTC.

This chain links TRBV20-1 with TRBJ2-3, with D unresolved. The CDR3 runs 16 residues. Trimming shortened V by 0 bases and J by 5 bases, and 18 bases separated the two germline ends. Germline lookup yields CDR1 DFQATT and CDR2 SNEGSKA (reference sequence). The CDR3 protein is CSARDQENVSGDTQYF. In nucleotides, the CDR3 is TGCAGTGCTAGAGACCAGGAGAACGTCAGTGGAGATACGCAGTATTTT.

V and J are TRBV5-1 and TRBJ1-2, with no clear D. V was pared by 0 bases and J by 0 bases, with 9 bases between. Germline CDR1 is SGHRS and CDR2 is YFSETQ. The CDR3 has 15 amino acids. CDR3 region: CASSLAPESNYGYTF. DNA for the CDR3: TGCGCCAGCAGCTTGGCGCCGGAGTCTAACTATGGCTACACCTTC. The whole variable domain, filled in from reference TRBV5-1 and TRBJ1-2, reads KAGVTQTPRYLIKTRGQQVTLSCSPISGHRSVSWYQQTPGQGLQFLFEYFSETQRNKGNFPGRFSGRQFSNSRSEMNVSTLELGDSALYLCASSLAPESNYGYTFGSGTRLTVV.

The rearrangement joins TRBV29-1 to TRBJ2-7; a possible D gene is TRBD1 (5 bases). Germline-derived CDR1 and CDR2 are SQVTM and ANQGSEA. The CDR3 totals 13 residues. The V end lost 2 bases, the J end lost 2 bases, and 10 bases lay between the germline ends. Here the CDR3 reads CSVESLGAYEQYF. DNA of the CDR3: TGCAGCGTTGAAAGCCTAGGGGCCTACGAGCAGTACTTC.